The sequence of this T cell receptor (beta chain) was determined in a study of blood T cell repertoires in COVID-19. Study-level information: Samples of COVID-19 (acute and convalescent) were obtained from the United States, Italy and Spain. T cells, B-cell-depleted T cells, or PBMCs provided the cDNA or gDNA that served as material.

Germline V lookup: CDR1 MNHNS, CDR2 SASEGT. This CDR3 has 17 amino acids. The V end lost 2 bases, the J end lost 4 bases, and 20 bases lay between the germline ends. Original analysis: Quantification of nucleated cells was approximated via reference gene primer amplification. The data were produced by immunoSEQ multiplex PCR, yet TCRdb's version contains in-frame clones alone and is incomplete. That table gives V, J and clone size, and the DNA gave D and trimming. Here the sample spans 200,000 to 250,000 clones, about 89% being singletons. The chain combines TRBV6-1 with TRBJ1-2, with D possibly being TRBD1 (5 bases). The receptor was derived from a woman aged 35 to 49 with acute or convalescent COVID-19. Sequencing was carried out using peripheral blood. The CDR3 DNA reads TGTGCCAGCAGTGAATCCCTGGTTGGGGGGGTCAGCTATGGCTACACCTTC. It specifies CASSESLVGGVSYGYTF.